These T cell receptor beta chains were read from a single sample in a study of T cell repertoires in cytomegalovirus infection. TCRdb analysed the reads with MiXCR anew, one entry per CDR3 protein. The sample records approximately 750,000 distinct CDR3 sequences, under 40% being singletons. The sample consisted of PBMCs. Every receptor here comes from a human donor in good health (CMV status not recorded). Some clones in this sample may be carry-over from other donors' samples. The CDR3 runs from the conserved cysteine through the conserved F or W. Fields, in order: clone size, D gene, J gene, V gene, CDR3 length, CDR3 protein, CDR3 DNA. D genes are given only for firm matches. Clone sizes are given selectively: once, few, many, or a class where the clone is expanded.

>once|TRBD1|TRBJ2-1|TRBV7-3|15
CASSIGTGWDNEQFF
TGTGCCAGCAGCATCGGGACAGGTTGGGATAATGAGCAGTTCTTC
>NA|TRBD1|TRBJ2-6|TRBV4-2|14
CASSRDRVSSVLTF
TGTGCCAGCAGCCGGGACAGGGTTTCATCCGTCCTGACTTTC
>NA|NA|TRBJ2-7|TRBV20-1|15
CSARDPSRGLDEQYF
TGCAGTGCTAGAGATCCTAGCCGCGGGCTTGACGAGCAGTACTTC
>NA|NA|TRBJ2-3|TRBV19|15
CASSSRDSHTDTQYF
TGTGCCAGTAGTAGCCGGGACTCCCACACAGATACGCAGTATTTT
>NA|NA|TRBJ2-2|TRBV27|15
CASSYYREGTGELFF
TGTGCCAGCAGTTATTACAGGGAAGGGACCGGGGAGCTGTTTTTT
>NA|NA|TRBJ1-2|TRBV6-5|14
CASSYGKESYGYTF
TGTGCCAGCAGTTACGGGAAGGAATCCTATGGCTACACCTTC
>many|TRBD2|TRBJ2-5|TRBV7-8|17
CASSFPGLAGDGETQYF
TGTGCCAGCAGCTTCCCGGGACTAGCGGGAGATGGAGAGACCCAGTACTTC
>few|TRBD2|TRBJ2-1|TRBV6-6|14
CASSYPGLANEQFF
TGTGCCAGCAGTTACCCGGGACTAGCCAATGAGCAGTTCTTC
>NA|NA|TRBJ1-1|TRBV28|15
CASSWEGLISAEAFF
TGTGCCAGCAGTTGGGAAGGGTTAATATCGGCTGAAGCTTTCTTT
>few|NA|TRBJ1-1|TRBV11-2|15
CASSSSNGGNTEAFF
TGTGCCAGCAGCTCCTCCAATGGGGGGAACACTGAAGCTTTCTTT
>few|TRBD1|TRBJ2-7|TRBV3-1|15
CASSQVGQGYYEQYF
TGTGCCAGCAGCCAAGTGGGACAGGGATACTACGAGCAGTACTTC
>NA|TRBD2|TRBJ2-1|TRBV5-1|16
CASGVMTSGGADEQFF
TGCGCCAGCGGGGTGATGACTAGCGGGGGGGCAGATGAGCAGTTCTTC
>NA|NA|TRBJ1-5|TRBV4-1|15
CASSQVMGGLEPQHF
TGCGCCAGCAGCCAAGTCATGGGGGGGCTCGAGCCCCAGCATTTT
>many|NA|TRBJ2-1|TRBV7-8|16
CASSLLQGKAGNEQFF
TGTGCCAGCAGCTTGTTACAGGGTAAAGCAGGCAATGAGCAGTTCTTC
>NA|NA|TRBJ2-7|TRBV4-1|14
CASSPPGLPYEQYF
TGCGCCAGCAGCCCCCCGGGCCTACCCTACGAGCAGTACTTC
>NA|TRBD2|TRBJ2-5|TRBV6-1|16
CASSDGLAGGQETQYF
TGTGCCAGCAGTGACGGCCTAGCGGGAGGCCAAGAGACCCAGTACTTC
>few|NA|TRBJ2-2|TRBV6-6|16
CASTQRGVMNTGELFF
TGTGCCAGCACCCAGAGAGGGGTTATGAACACCGGGGAGCTGTTTTTT
>few|TRBD1|TRBJ2-2|TRBV27|16
CASSLYLGGDTGELFF
TGTGCCAGCAGTTTATATTTAGGGGGCGATACCGGGGAGCTGTTTTTT
>many|TRBD1|TRBJ1-2|TRBV10-2|14
CASSDIKTGYGYTF
TGCGCCAGCAGTGACATAAAGACAGGGTATGGCTACACCTTC